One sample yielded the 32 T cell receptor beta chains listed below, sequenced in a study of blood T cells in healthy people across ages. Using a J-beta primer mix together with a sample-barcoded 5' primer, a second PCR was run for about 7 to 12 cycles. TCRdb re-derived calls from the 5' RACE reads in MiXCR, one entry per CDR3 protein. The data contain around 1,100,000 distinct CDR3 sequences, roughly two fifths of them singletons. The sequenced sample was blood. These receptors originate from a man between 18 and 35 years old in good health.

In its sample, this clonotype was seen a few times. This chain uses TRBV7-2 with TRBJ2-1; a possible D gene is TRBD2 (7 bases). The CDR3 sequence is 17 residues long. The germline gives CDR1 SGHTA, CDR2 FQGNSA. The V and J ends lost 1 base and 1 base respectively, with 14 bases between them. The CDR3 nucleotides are TGTGCCAGCAGCTTAGAGGGGGGAGGGCTGTCCTACAATGAGCAGTTCTTC. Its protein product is CASSLEGGGLSYNEQFF. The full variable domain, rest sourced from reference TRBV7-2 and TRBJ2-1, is GAGVSQSPSNKVTEKGKDVELRCDPISGHTALYWYRQSLGQGLEFLIYFQGNSAPDKSGLPSDRFSAERTGGSVSTLTIQRTQQEDSAVYLCASSLEGGGLSYNEQFFGPGTRLTVL.

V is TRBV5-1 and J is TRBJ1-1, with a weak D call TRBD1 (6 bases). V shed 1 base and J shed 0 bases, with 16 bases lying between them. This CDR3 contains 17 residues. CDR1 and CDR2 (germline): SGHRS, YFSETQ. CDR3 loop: CASSLYRNRELNTEAFF. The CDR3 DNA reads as TGCGCCAGCAGCTTGTACAGGAACAGGGAGTTGAACACTGAAGCTTTCTTT.

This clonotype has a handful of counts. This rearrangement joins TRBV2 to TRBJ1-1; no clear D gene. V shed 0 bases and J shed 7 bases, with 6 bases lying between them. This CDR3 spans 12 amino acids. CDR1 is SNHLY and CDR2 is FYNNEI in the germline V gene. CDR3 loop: CASSEAEVEAFF. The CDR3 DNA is TGTGCCAGCAGTGAAGCAGAGGTTGAAGCTTTCTTT. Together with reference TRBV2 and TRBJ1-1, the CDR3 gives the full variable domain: EPEVTQTPSHQVTQMGQEVILRCVPISNHLYFYWYRQILGQKVEFLVSFYNNEISEKSEIFDDQFSVERPDGSNFTLKIRSTKLEDSAMYFCASSEAEVEAFFGQGTRLTVV.

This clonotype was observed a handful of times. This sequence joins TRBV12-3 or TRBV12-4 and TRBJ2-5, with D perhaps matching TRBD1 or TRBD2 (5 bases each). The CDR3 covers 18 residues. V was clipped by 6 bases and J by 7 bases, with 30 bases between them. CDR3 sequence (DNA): TGTGCCAGCAGCACAGTTTTGGGGGAGAAGACTGAAGATGTGACCCAGTACTTC. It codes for CASSTVLGEKTEDVTQYF.

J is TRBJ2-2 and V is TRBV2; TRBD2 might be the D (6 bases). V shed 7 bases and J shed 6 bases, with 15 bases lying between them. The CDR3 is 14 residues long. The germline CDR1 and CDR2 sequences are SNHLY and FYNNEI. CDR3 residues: CASTLSGLPGELFF. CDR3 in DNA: TGTGCCAGCACCCTTTCGGGACTTCCCGGGGAGCTGTTTTTT.

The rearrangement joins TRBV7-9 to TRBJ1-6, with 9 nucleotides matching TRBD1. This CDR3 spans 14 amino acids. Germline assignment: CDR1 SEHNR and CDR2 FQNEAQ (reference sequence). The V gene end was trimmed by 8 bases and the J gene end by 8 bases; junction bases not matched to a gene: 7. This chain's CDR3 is CASADGTGYSPLHF. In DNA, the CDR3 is TGTGCCAGCGCCGATGGGACAGGGTATTCACCCCTCCACTTT. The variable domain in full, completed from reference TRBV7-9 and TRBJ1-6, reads DTGVSQNPRHKITKRGQNVTFRCDPISEHNRLYWYRQTLGQGPEFLTYFQNEAQLEKSRLLSDRFSAERPKGSFSTLEIQRTEQGDSAMYLCASADGTGYSPLHFGNGTRLTVT.

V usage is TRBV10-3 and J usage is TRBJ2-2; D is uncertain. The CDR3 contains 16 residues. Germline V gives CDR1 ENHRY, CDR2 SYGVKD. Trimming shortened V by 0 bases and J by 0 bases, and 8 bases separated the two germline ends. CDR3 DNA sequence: TGTGCCATCAGTGAGTCGGTCTACGCGAACACCGGGGAGCTGTTTTTT. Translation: CAISESVYANTGELFF.

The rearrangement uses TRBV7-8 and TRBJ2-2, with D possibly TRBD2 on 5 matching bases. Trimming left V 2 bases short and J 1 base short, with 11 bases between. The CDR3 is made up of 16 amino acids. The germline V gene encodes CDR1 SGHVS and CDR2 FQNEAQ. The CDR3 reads CASSLRDRENTGELFF. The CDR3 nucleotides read TGTGCCAGCAGCTTACGGGATAGAGAGAACACCGGGGAGCTGTTTTTT.

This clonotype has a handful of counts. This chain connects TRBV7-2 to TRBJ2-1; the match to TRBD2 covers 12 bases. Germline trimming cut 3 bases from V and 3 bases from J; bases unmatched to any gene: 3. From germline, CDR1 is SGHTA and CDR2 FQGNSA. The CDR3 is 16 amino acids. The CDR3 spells CASSFSSGGDYNEQFF. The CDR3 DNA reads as TGTGCCAGCAGCTTCTCTAGCGGGGGGGACTACAATGAGCAGTTCTTC.

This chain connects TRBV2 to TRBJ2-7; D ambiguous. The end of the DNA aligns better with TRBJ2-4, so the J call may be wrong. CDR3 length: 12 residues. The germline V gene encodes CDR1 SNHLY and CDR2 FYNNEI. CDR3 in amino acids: CASSDSGNIQYF. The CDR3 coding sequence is TGTGCCAGCAGTGACTCGGGCAACATTCAGTACTTC.

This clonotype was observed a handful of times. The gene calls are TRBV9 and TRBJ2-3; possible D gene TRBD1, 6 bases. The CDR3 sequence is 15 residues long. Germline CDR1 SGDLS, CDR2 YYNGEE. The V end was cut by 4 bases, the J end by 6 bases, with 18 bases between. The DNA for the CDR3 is TGTGCCAGCAGCCCACCGTCTTCCCAGGGGGATACGCAGTATTTT. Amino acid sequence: CASSPPSSQGDTQYF.

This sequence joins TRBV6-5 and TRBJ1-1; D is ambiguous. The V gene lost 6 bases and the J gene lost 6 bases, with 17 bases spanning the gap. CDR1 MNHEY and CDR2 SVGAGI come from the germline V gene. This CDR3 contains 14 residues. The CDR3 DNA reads TGTGCCAGCAGGCCCACCGGGAGCAACGCTGAAGCTTTCTTT. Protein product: CASRPTGSNAEAFF.

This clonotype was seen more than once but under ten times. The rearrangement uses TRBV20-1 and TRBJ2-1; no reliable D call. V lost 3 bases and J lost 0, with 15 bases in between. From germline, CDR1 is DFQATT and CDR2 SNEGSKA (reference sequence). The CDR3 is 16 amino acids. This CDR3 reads CSASSADAGSYNEQFF. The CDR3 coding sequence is TGCAGTGCTAGTTCAGCAGACGCCGGCTCCTACAATGAGCAGTTCTTC.

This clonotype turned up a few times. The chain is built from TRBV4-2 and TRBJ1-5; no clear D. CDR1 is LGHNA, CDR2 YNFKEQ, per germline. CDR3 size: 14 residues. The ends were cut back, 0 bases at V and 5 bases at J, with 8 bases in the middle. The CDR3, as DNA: TGTGCCAGCAGCCAAGATGGGCCTGATCAGCCCCAGCATTTT. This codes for CASSQDGPDQPQHF.

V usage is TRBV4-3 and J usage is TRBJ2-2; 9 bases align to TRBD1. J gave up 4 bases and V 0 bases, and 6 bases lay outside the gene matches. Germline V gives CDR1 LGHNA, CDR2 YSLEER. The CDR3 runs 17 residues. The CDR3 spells CASSQDRDRERTGELFF. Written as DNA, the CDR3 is TGCGCCAGCAGCCAAGACAGGGACAGGGAACGCACCGGGGAGCTGTTTTTT.

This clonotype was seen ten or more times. In DNA form, the CDR3 reads TGCAGTGCTAGAGATAGGGGTGAAAAACTGTTTTTT. This gives the protein CSARDRGEKLFF. The rearrangement uses TRBV20-1 and TRBJ1-4, with D possibly TRBD1 on 5 matching bases. Germline loops: CDR1 DFQATT, CDR2 SNEGSKA (reference sequence). This CDR3 is built from 12 residues. Trimming shortened V by 0 bases and J by 7 bases, and 6 bases separated the two germline ends.

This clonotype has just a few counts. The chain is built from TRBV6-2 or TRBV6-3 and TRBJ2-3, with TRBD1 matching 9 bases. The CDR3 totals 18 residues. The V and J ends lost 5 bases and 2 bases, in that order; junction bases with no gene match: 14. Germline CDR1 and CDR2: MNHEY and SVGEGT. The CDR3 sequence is CASSHLYGQGRFTDTQYF. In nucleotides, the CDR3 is TGTGCCAGCAGTCACCTATATGGACAGGGGAGATTCACAGATACGCAGTATTTT.

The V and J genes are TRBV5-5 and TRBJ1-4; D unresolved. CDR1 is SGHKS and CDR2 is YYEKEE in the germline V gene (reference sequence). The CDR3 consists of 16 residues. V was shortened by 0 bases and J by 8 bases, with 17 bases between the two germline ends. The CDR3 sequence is CASSLEALGRGEKLFF. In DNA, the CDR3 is TGTGCCAGCAGCTTGGAAGCTCTAGGGAGAGGGGAAAAACTGTTTTTT.

The CDR3 region has the DNA TGTGCCAGCAGCTTAGCGTTTGACTTGGCAGGGACGGCCACCTTC. Translated, it gives CASSLAFDLAGTATF. This rearrangement joins TRBV7-2 to TRBJ1-2, with D perhaps matching TRBD1 (5 bases). The ends were cut back, 0 bases at V and 13 bases at J, with 21 bases in the middle. The CDR3 is 15 amino acids. Germline V gene lookup returns CDR1 SGHTA and CDR2 FQGNSA. Full variable domain (rest looked up from reference TRBV7-2 and TRBJ1-2): GAGVSQSPSNKVTEKGKDVELRCDPISGHTALYWYRQSLGQGLEFLIYFQGNSAPDKSGLPSDRFSAERTGGSVSTLTIQRTQQEDSAVYLCASSLAFDLAGTATFGSGTRLTVV.

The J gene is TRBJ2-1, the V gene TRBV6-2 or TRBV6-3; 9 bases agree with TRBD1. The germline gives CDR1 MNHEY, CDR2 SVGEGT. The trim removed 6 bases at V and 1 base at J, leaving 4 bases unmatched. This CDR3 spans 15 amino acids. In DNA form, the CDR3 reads TGTGCCAGCAGGTACAGGGGGCTATCCTACAATGAGCAGTTCTTC. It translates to CASRYRGLSYNEQFF.

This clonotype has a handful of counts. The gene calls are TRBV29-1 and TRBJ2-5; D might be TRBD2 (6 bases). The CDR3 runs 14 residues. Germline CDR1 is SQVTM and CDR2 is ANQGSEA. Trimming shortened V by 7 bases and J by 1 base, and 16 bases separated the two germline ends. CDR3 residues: CSACLGGIQETQYF. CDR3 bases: TGCAGCGCTTGCCTTGGGGGGATCCAAGAGACCCAGTACTTC.

The CDR3 here is CASRTGFGNTIYF. The CDR3 DNA is TGTGCCAGCAGGACAGGGTTTGGAAACACCATATATTTT. This sequence joins TRBV6-2 or TRBV6-3 and TRBJ1-3; 7 bases align to TRBD1. Germline loops: CDR1 MNHEY, CDR2 SVGEGT. The CDR3 is 13 residues long. V gave up 6 bases and J gave up 3 bases; unmatched junction bases: 2.

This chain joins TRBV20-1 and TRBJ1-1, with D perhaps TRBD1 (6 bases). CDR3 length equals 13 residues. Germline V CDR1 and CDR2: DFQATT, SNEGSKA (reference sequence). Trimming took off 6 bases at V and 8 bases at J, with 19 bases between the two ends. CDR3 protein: CSASFVGRGEAFF. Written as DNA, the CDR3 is TGCAGTGCGAGTTTTGTGGGCAGGGGAGAAGCTTTCTTT.

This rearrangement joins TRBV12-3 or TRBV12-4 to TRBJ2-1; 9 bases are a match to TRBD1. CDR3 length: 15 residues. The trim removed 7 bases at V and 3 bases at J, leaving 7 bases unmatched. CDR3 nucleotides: TGTGCCAGCATCGACCGGGACAGGGACTACAATGAGCAGTTCTTC. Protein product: CASIDRDRDYNEQFF.

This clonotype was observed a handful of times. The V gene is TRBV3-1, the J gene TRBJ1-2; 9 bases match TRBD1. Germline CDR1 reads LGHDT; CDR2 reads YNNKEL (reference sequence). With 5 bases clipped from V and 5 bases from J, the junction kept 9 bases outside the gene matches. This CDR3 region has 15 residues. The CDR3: CASSIATGGRYGYTF. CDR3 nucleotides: TGTGCCAGCAGCATAGCGACAGGGGGTAGATATGGCTACACCTTC.

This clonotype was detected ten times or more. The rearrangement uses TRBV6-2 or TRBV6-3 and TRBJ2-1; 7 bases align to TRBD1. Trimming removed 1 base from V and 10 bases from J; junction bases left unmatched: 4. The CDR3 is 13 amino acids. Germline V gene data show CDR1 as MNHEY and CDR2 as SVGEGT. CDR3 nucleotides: TGTGCCAGCAGTTACTTGCAGGGGGACGAGCAGTTCTTC. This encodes CASSYLQGDEQFF.

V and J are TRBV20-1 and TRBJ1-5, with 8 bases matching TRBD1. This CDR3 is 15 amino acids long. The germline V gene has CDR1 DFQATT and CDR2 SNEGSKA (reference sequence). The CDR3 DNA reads TGCAGCGCGGTACACGGACAGGGAACCAATCAGCCCCAGCATTTT. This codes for CSAVHGQGTNQPQHF.

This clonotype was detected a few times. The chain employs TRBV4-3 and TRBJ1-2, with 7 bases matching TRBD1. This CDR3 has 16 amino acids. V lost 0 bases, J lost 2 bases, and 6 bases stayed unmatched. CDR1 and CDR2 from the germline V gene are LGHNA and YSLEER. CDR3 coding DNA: TGCGCCAGCAGCCAAGACATACAGGGGTTCAACTATGGCTACACCTTC. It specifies CASSQDIQGFNYGYTF.

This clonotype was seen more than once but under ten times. This chain's CDR3 is CATGRVQETQYF. DNA for the CDR3: TGTGCCACCGGACGGGTACAAGAGACCCAGTACTTC. The V call is TRBV27, the J call TRBJ2-5; D is undetermined. Per the germline V gene, CDR1 is MNHEY and CDR2 is SMNVEV (reference sequence). The CDR3 runs 12 residues. V lost 10 bases to trimming and J lost 2 bases, with 11 bases between them.

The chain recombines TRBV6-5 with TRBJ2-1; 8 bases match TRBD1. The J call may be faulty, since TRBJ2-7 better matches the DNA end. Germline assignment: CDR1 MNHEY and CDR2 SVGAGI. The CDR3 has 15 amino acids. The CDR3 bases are TGTGCCAGCAGCCGCTGGGACAGGTCTGACAATGAGCAGTACTTC. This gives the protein CASSRWDRSDNEQYF.

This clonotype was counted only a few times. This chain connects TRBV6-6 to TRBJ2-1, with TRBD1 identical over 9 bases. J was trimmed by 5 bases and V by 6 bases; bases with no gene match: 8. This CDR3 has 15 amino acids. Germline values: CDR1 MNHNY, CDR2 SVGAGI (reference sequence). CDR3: CASRHGTGPNNEQFF. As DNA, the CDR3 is TGTGCCAGCAGACATGGGACAGGGCCTAACAATGAGCAGTTCTTC.

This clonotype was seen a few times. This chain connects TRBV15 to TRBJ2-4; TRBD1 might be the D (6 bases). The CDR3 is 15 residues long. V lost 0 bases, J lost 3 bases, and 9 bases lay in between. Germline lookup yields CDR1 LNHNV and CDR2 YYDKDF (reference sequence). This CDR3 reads CATSRDPGVKNIQYF. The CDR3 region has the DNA TGTGCCACCAGCAGAGATCCAGGGGTCAAAAACATTCAGTACTTC.